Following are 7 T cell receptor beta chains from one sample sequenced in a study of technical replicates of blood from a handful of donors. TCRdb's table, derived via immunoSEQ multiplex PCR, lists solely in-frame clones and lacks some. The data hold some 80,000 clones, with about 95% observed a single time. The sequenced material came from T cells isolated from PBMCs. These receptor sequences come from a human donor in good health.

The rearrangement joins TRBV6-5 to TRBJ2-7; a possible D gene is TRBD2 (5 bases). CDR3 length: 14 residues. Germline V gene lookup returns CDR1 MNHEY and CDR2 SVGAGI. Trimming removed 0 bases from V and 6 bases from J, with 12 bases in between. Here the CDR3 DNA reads TGTGCCAGCAGTTACTCGTCGGGAACGAGCGAGCAGTACTTC. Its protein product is CASSYSSGTSEQYF.

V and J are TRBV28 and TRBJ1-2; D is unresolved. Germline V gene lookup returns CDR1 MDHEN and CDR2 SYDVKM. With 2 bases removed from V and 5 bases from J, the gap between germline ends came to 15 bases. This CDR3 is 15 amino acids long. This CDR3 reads CASSLRFRERYGYTF. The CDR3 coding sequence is TGTGCCAGCAGTTTACGGTTTCGGGAGAGGTATGGCTACACCTTC.

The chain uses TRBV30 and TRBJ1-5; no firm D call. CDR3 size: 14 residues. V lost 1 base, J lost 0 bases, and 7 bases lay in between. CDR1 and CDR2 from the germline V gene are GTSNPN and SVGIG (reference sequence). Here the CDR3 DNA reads TGTGCCTGGAGTGGTCGCGGTAGCAATCAGCCCCAGCATTTT. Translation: CAWSGRGSNQPQHF.

The CDR3 is CASSSAGRYEQYF. CDR3 sequence (DNA): TGTGCCAGTAGTAGCGCAGGCAGATACGAGCAGTACTTC. V and J are TRBV19 and TRBJ2-7; no clear D gene. The CDR3 extends over 13 amino acids. V gave up 4 bases and J gave up 4 bases, with 11 bases separating them. Germline lookup yields CDR1 LNHDA and CDR2 SQIVND (reference sequence).

The CDR3 here is CASSSGTLTGELFF. Here the CDR3 DNA reads TGTGCCAGCAGTTCCGGGACACTAACCGGGGAGCTGTTTTTT. The chain is built from TRBV7-3 and TRBJ2-2; D is possibly TRBD1 (6 bases). This CDR3 has 14 residues. The V and J ends lost 6 bases and 5 bases respectively, with 13 bases between them. Germline lookup yields CDR1 SGHTA and CDR2 FQGTGA.

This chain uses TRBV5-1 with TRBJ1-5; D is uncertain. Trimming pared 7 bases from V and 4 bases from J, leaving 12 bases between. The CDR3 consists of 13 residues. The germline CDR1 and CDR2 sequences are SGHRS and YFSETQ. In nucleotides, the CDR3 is TGCGCCAGCGCGCAGGAGGTTAATCAGCCCCAGCATTTT. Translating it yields CASAQEVNQPQHF.

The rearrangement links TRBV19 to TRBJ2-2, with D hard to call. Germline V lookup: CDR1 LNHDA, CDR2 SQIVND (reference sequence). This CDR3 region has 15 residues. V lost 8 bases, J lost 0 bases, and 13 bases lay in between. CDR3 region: CASAGSPTNTGELFF. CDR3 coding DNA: TGTGCCAGTGCCGGTTCACCGACGAACACCGGGGAGCTGTTTTTT.